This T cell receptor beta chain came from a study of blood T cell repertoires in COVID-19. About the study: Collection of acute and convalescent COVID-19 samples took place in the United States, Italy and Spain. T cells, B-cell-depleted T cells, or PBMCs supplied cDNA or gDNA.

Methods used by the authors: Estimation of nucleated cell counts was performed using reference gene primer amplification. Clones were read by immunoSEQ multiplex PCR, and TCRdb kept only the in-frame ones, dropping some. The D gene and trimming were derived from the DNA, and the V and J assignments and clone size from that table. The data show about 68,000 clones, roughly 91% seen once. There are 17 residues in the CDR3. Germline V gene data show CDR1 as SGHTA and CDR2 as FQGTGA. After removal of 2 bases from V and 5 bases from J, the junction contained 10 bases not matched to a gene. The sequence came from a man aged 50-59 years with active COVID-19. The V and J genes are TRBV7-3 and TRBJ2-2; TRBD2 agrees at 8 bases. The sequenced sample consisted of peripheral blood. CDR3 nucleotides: TGTGCCAGCAGCTTACAGGGAGCGGGAGCTCGAACCGGGGAGCTGTTTTTT. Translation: CASSLQGAGARTGELFF.